The next 23 T cell receptor beta chains were all read from a single sample in a study of cytomegalovirus exposure and HLA in healthy donors. PCR employed 60 Vbeta and 13 Jbeta primers. The data were produced by immunoSEQ multiplex PCR, yet TCRdb's version contains in-frame clones alone and is incomplete. The data hold some 210,000 clones, with roughly 80% observed a single time. Sequencing used PBMCs. These receptors were collected from a young woman in good health and CMV-seropositive.

V is TRBV5-4 and J is TRBJ2-2, with 7 nucleotides matching TRBD1. CDR1 is SGHNT and CDR2 is YYREEE in the germline V gene (reference sequence). V shed 3 bases and J 3 bases; nucleotides not matched to a gene: 8. This CDR3 spans 16 amino acids. The CDR3 loop is CASSWARGKDTGELFF. For the CDR3, the DNA is TGTGCCAGCAGCTGGGCCAGGGGGAAGGACACCGGGGAGCTGTTTTTT. Full variable domain (outside the CDR3, taken from reference TRBV5-4 and TRBJ2-2): ETGVTQSPTHLIKTRGQQVTLRCSSQSGHNTVSWYQQALGQGPQFIFQYYREEENGRGNFPPRFSGLQFPNYSSELNVNALELDDSALYLCASSWARGKDTGELFFGEGSRLTVL.

The chain is built from TRBV6-6 and TRBJ2-1, with 7 positions matching TRBD1. CDR3 length: 14 amino acids. Germline V gene lookup returns CDR1 MNHNY and CDR2 SVGAGI (reference sequence). Unmatched junction bases numbered 4, after V lost 1 base and J lost 7 bases. The CDR3 DNA reads as TGTGCCAGCAGTTACTTCAGACAGGGTAATGAGCAGTTCTTC. It yields the protein CASSYFRQGNEQFF.

This chain connects TRBV7-2 to TRBJ2-5; no clear D gene. The DNA end lines up better with TRBJ2-7; the J call may be wrong. Looked up from germline, CDR1 is SGHTA and CDR2 is FQGNSA. The CDR3 is 11 amino acids. The CDR3 loop reads CASSLIYEQYF. The CDR3 nucleotides read TGTGCCAGCAGCTTAATCTACGAGCAGTACTTC.

In this sample, this clone turned up a few times. The chain carries TRBV2 and TRBJ2-2; D uncertain. This CDR3 region has 15 residues. Trimming pared 6 bases from V and 0 bases from J, leaving 11 bases between. Germline CDR1 is SNHLY and CDR2 is FYNNEI. The CDR3 DNA sequence: TGTGCCAGCAGCATGACCGAGGCGAACACCGGGGAGCTGTTTTTT. It codes for CASSMTEANTGELFF.

J is TRBJ1-6 and V is TRBV5-1, with D maybe TRBD1 (6 bases). The V and J ends lost 7 bases and 6 bases respectively, with 11 bases between them. Germline CDR1 reads SGHRS; CDR2 reads YFSETQ. The CDR3 contains 13 residues. CDR3 amino acids: CASQDRFNSPLHF. Written as DNA, the CDR3 is TGCGCCAGCCAAGACAGGTTTAATTCACCCCTCCACTTT. Filled out from reference TRBV5-1 and TRBJ1-6, the complete variable domain reads KAGVTQTPRYLIKTRGQQVTLSCSPISGHRSVSWYQQTPGQGLQFLFEYFSETQRNKGNFPGRFSGRQFSNSRSEMNVSTLELGDSALYLCASQDRFNSPLHFGNGTRLTVT.

The rearrangement links TRBV6-6 to TRBJ1-2, with D unresolved. Germline CDR1 MNHNY, CDR2 SVGAGI (reference sequence). The CDR3 totals 14 residues. The V end was cut by 1 base, the J end by 5 bases, with 11 bases between. CDR3 sequence (DNA): TGTGCCAGCAGTTACTGGGAGGGCTCGTATGGCTACACCTTC. Translated: CASSYWEGSYGYTF.

This clone was found a few times. This chain connects TRBV9 to TRBJ2-7, with D possibly being TRBD1 (5 bases). From germline, CDR1 is SGDLS and CDR2 YYNGEE. Trimming left V 4 bases short and J 0 bases short, with 8 bases between. The CDR3 spans 13 residues. The CDR3, as DNA: TGTGCCAGCAGCTCTGACAGCTCCTACGAGCAGTACTTC. Amino acid sequence: CASSSDSSYEQYF.

The chain employs TRBV23-1 and TRBJ1-1, with 7 bases lining up with TRBD1. TRBV23-1 has ORF status, its function being uncertain. This CDR3 is built from 16 residues. J gave up 0 bases and V 4 bases, and 8 bases lay outside the gene matches. The CDR3 sequence: CASSRGRGIMNTEAFF. The DNA for the CDR3 is TGCGCCAGCAGTCGGGGCAGGGGGATTATGAACACTGAAGCTTTCTTT.

The rearrangement links TRBV9 to TRBJ2-7, with D possibly TRBD1 on 6 matching bases. This CDR3 comprises 15 residues. V was shortened by 4 bases and J by 1 base, with 15 bases between the two germline ends. Germline V gene sequence: CDR1 SGDLS, CDR2 YYNGEE. The CDR3 nucleotides are TGTGCCAGCAGCCCCGAAGGGACACCGTCCTACGAGCAGTACTTC. This sequence encodes CASSPEGTPSYEQYF.

The V gene is TRBV18, the J gene TRBJ1-1; 8 bases line up with TRBD1. The CDR3 contains 17 residues. Germline V gene lookup returns CDR1 KGHSH and CDR2 LQKENI. V was pared by 1 base and J by 4 bases, with 11 bases of the junction left unmatched. Here the CDR3 DNA reads TGTGCCAGCTCACCACAGGGCAGGGGGCCATCGGCCACTGAAGCTTTCTTT. Protein: CASSPQGRGPSATEAFF.

The chain employs TRBV28 and TRBJ2-2; no reliable D call. The germline V gene encodes CDR1 MDHEN and CDR2 SYDVKM. V lost 3 bases and J 0 bases, leaving 8 bases between the germline ends. This CDR3 spans 15 amino acids. The CDR3 DNA reads TGTGCCAGCAGTTTCCAAGCCGCGAACACCGGGGAGCTGTTTTTT. It codes for CASSFQAANTGELFF.

The CDR3 nucleotides read TGTGCCAGCAGTTACTCTTTAACACAGGGTGAAGCTTTCTTT. Translating gives CASSYSLTQGEAFF. This rearrangement joins TRBV6-5 to TRBJ1-1; D is possibly TRBD1 (6 bases). This CDR3 has 14 residues. V was clipped by 0 bases and J by 7 bases, with 12 bases between them. The germline gives CDR1 MNHEY, CDR2 SVGAGI.

This chain connects TRBV27 to TRBJ1-2; 9 bases agree with TRBD1. Germline V gene data show CDR1 as MNHEY and CDR2 as SMNVEV (reference sequence). CDR3 size: 15 residues. V lost 5 bases, J lost 3 bases, and 7 bases stayed unmatched. The CDR3 nucleotides read TGTGCCAGCAGTGGTCCGGACAGGGGAGACTATGGCTACACCTTC. It is translated as CASSGPDRGDYGYTF.

This CDR3 is CASSLETDNYGYTF. The CDR3 nucleotides are TGCGCCAGCAGCTTGGAGACAGATAACTATGGCTACACCTTC. The V call is TRBV5-1, the J call TRBJ1-2; tentative D call: TRBD1 (5 bases). The germline CDR1 and CDR2 sequences are SGHRS and YFSETQ. The V end was cut by 0 bases, the J end by 1 base, with 7 bases between. The CDR3 length is 14 residues.

This sequence joins TRBV6-5 and TRBJ2-1, with 11 bases fitting TRBD2. The CDR3 consists of 15 residues. From germline, CDR1 is MNHEY and CDR2 SVGAGI. V gave up 5 bases and J gave up 5 bases; unmatched junction bases: 5. CDR3 coding DNA: TGTGCCAGCAGTCAAGGGACTAGCGGTAACAATGAGCAGTTCTTC. The encoded protein is CASSQGTSGNNEQFF.

The V and J genes are TRBV7-7 and TRBJ2-1, with 7 bases aligning to TRBD2. The V segment lost 10 bases and the J segment 7 bases; nucleotides outside the gene matches: 16. There are 15 residues in the CDR3. From germline, CDR1 is SSHAT and CDR2 FNYEAQ (reference sequence). CDR3 DNA sequence: TGTGCCACATCGAGGCGGGCGGGAGATCGTAATGAGCAGTTCTTC. This encodes CATSRRAGDRNEQFF.

As for this clone: Other nucleotide sequences in the sample specify the same CDR3. This chain links TRBV28 with TRBJ1-5; D gene unclear. CDR1 is MDHEN and CDR2 is SYDVKM in the germline V gene. CDR3 length: 15 residues. Trimming stripped 1 base from V and 1 base from J, with 8 bases between. The CDR3 DNA follows: TGTGCCAGCAGTTTATCCGGGTTGAGCAATCAGCCCCAGCATTTT. Protein product: CASSLSGLSNQPQHF.

The genes are TRBV4-3 and TRBJ2-3, with 8 bases fitting TRBD2. With V trimmed by 3 bases and J by 4 bases, 15 bases remained unmatched. Germline CDR1 is LGHNA and CDR2 is YSLEER. The CDR3 length is 18 residues. DNA for the CDR3: TGCGCCAGCAGCCAGGGTCCTTTAGTGGGGACTAGAGCAGATACGCAGTATTTT. It yields the protein CASSQGPLVGTRADTQYF.

CDR3 nucleotides: TGTGCCACCGGTAGAGGGCGGGGGAACACAGATACGCAGTATTTT. Translated: CATGRGRGNTDTQYF. The genes are TRBV6-6 and TRBJ2-3; TRBD2 agrees at 7 bases. The V gene end was trimmed by 10 bases and the J gene end by 2 bases; junction bases not matched to a gene: 12. CDR3 length: 15 residues. Per germline, CDR1 MNHNY and CDR2 SVGAGI (reference sequence).

This clone has just a few counts. The chain combines TRBV28 with TRBJ1-5; D is perhaps TRBD1 (5 bases). Germline V gene sequence: CDR1 MDHEN, CDR2 SYDVKM. This CDR3 region has 15 residues. V lost 4 bases to trimming and J lost 4 bases, with 14 bases between them. The CDR3 region is CASSSQGIGNQPQHF. The DNA of the CDR3 is TGTGCCAGCAGTTCTCAGGGTATCGGTAATCAGCCCCAGCATTTT.

The chain combines TRBV2 with TRBJ2-5, with D uncertain. The CDR3 extends over 14 amino acids. V lost 3 bases and J 1 base, leaving 9 bases between the germline ends. Germline loops: CDR1 SNHLY, CDR2 FYNNEI. The CDR3, as DNA: TGTGCCAGCAGTGAGATAGTTCCCCAAGAGACCCAGTACTTC. Translating gives CASSEIVPQETQYF.

Points on this clone: The sample contains more than one DNA sequence encoding this CDR3. The chain has TRBV6-5 and TRBJ1-2; 8 bases agree with TRBD1. This CDR3 comprises 12 residues. After removal of 5 bases from V and 7 bases from J, the junction contained 3 bases not matched to a gene. CDR1 and CDR2 (germline): MNHEY, SVGAGI. The CDR3, as DNA: TGTGCCAGCAGTGGACAGGGAGGTGGCTACACCTTC. Its translation is CASSGQGGGYTF.

J is TRBJ2-1 and V is TRBV5-4; 7 nucleotides line up with TRBD2. V shed 5 bases and J 0 bases; nucleotides not matched to a gene: 8. CDR3 length: 16 amino acids. In germline, CDR1 is SGHNT, CDR2 YYREEE (reference sequence). In DNA form, the CDR3 reads TGTGCCAGCAGTTCATCTCGGGACTACTCCTACAATGAGCAGTTCTTC. It codes for CASSSSRDYSYNEQFF.